This T cell receptor beta chain was sequenced in a study of CD8 T cells in Susac syndrome. Whole-study findings and limits: The study recognized that the number of individuals in its TCR sequencing and HLA analysis was relatively small.

The authors carried out high-throughput sequencing of TCR beta. They applied it to CD8+ and CD4+ T cells obtained from blood. This CDR3 region has 15 residues. The germline V gene encodes CDR1 MNHNS and CDR2 SASEGT. Between the trimmed V and J ends, which lost 5 bases and 0 bases, there was a span of 13 bases. Random hexamers were used to reverse transcribe an amount of roughly 0.45 to 1 ug RNA. immunoSEQ multiplex PCR amplified TCR beta CDR3 across 54 Vbeta, 13 Jbeta. TCRdb reprocessed the immunoSEQ multiplex PCR reads via MiXCR and lists one record per CDR3 protein. The sample records more than 150,000 distinct CDR3 sequences, around 94% being singletons. With respect to this clonotype: The antigen is undetermined.

Source material: CD4+ T cells from PBMCs. The chain carries TRBV6-1 and TRBJ1-1; tentative D call: TRBD1 (5 bases). The clonotype comes from a human donor in good health. CDR3 nucleotides: TGTGCCAGCAGTCGGTCCGGGACGGTGAACACTGAAGCTTTCTTT. Encoded protein: CASSRSGTVNTEAFF.